One and the same sample provided the 28 T cell receptor beta chains below, sequenced in a study of T-cell reconstitution after alpha-beta-depleted transplantation in children. As it was prepared, the TCRbeta library received unique molecular identifiers. MiXCR, run by TCRdb on the PCR reads, gives a single entry per CDR3 protein. The table records about 78,000 distinct CDR3 sequences, 13% to 15% of them present only once. This sample comprised PBMCs, mostly from graft donor cells, obtained 180 days after TCRalphabeta/CD19-depleted stem cell transplant. The receptors derive from a male patient between 2 and 10 years old who had a stem cell transplant for acute lymphoblastic leukemia, so the T cells may come from the graft donor.

Only a few counts were recorded for this clonotype. CDR3 residues: CASSPRGAEQFF. In DNA, the CDR3 is TGCGCCAGCAGCCCCCGAGGTGCTGAGCAGTTCTTC. The rearrangement joins TRBV4-3 to TRBJ2-1, with unresolved D. The V gene's germline CDR1 is LGHNA and CDR2 YSLEER. The CDR3 is 12 residues long. Trimming pared 4 bases from V and 9 bases from J, leaving 10 bases between.

The V call is TRBV6-1, the J call TRBJ1-4, with D perhaps matching TRBD1 (6 bases). The germline V and J ends were trimmed by 6 bases and 0 bases, with 11 bases remaining between them. Germline lookup yields CDR1 MNHNS and CDR2 SASEGT. The CDR3 runs to 15 residues. CDR3 nucleotide sequence: TGTGCCAGCAGAACCGGGACACCAACTAATGAAAAACTGTTTTTT. It codes for CASRTGTPTNEKLFF.

This clonotype was counted at least ten times. The J gene is TRBJ1-2, the V gene TRBV29-1; TRBD1 aligns across 10 bases. The V gene end was trimmed by 7 bases and the J gene end by 2 bases; junction bases not matched to a gene: 13. This CDR3 has 16 residues. Germline V gene lookup returns CDR1 SQVTM and CDR2 ANQGSEA. CDR3 protein: CSGVRFRQGANYGYTF. The CDR3 nucleotides are TGCAGCGGTGTCCGCTTTAGACAGGGGGCAAACTATGGCTACACCTTC.

This clonotype appeared a few times. The V gene is TRBV15, the J gene TRBJ2-5; 7 nucleotides line up with TRBD1. With V trimmed by 3 bases and J by 5 bases, 12 bases remained unmatched. The CDR3 contains 16 residues. Germline CDR1 and CDR2: LNHNV and YYDKDF (reference sequence). The DNA of the CDR3 is TGTGCCACCAGCAGCCGGAAGGGGGCGCGGTGGGAGACCCAGTACTTC. Residues: CATSSRKGARWETQYF.

The rearrangement joins TRBV9 to TRBJ2-3, with TRBD2 as a possible D gene (5 bases). The CDR3 totals 15 residues. CDR1 and CDR2 from the germline V gene are SGDLS and YYNGEE. V lost 3 bases to trimming and J lost 1 base, with 12 bases between them. This CDR3 is CASSAAGGRTDTQYF. The CDR3 bases are TGTGCCAGCAGCGCCGCAGGAGGCCGCACAGATACGCAGTATTTT. Filled out from reference TRBV9 and TRBJ2-3, the complete variable domain reads DSGVTQTPKHLITATGQRVTLRCSPRSGDLSVYWYQQSLDQGLQFLIQYYNGEERAKGNILERFSAQQFPDLHSELNLSSLELGDSALYFCASSAAGGRTDTQYFGPGTRLTVL.

The chain uses TRBV27 and TRBJ2-7; the match to TRBD1 covers 8 bases. V lost 5 bases, J lost 3 bases, and 3 bases stayed unmatched. The germline CDR1 and CDR2 sequences are MNHEY and SMNVEV (reference sequence). The length of the CDR3 is 13 residues. The CDR3 nucleotides are TGTGCCAGCAGTGACGGACAGGGCTACGAGCAGTACTTC. This gives the protein CASSDGQGYEQYF.

This clonotype came up many times. The J gene is TRBJ2-7, the V gene TRBV12-3 or TRBV12-4; either TRBD1 or TRBD2 may fit D (6 bases each). Deletions cut 8 bases from V and 4 bases from J, with 15 bases between. CDR3 size: 13 residues. The CDR3 DNA reads TGTGCCAGCCTACTGGAGGGGGAGTACGAGCAGTACTTC. This codes for CASLLEGEYEQYF.

A few counts support this clonotype. V usage is TRBV28 and J usage is TRBJ2-2; TRBD1 aligns across 7 bases. Losses at the gene ends were 5 bases for V and 1 base for J; bases not matched to a gene: 4. Germline-derived CDR1 and CDR2 are MDHEN and SYDVKM. CDR3 length equals 15 residues. CDR3 region: CASSLWTGNTGELFF. In nucleotides, the CDR3 is TGTGCCAGCAGTCTTTGGACAGGGAACACCGGGGAGCTGTTTTTT.

The rearrangement links TRBV10-3 to TRBJ2-7; TRBD2 agrees at 7 bases. This CDR3 comprises 15 residues. V lost 4 bases, J lost 3 bases, and 9 bases stayed unmatched. CDR1 ENHRY and CDR2 SYGVKD come from the germline V gene. CDR3 region: CAISGGRSSGYEQYF. The CDR3 DNA reads as TGTGCCATCAGTGGTGGGCGGTCTAGCGGCTACGAGCAGTACTTC.

The CDR3 sequence: CASSGLAGAEQYF. The CDR3 bases are TGTGCCAGCTCGGGACTAGCGGGAGCCGAGCAGTACTTC. V usage is TRBV11-2 and J usage is TRBJ2-7, with 14 bases aligning to TRBD2. The germline gives CDR1 SGHAT, CDR2 FQNNGV. The CDR3 loop spans 13 amino acids. The V gene end was trimmed by 8 bases and the J gene end by 6 bases; junction bases not matched to a gene: 3.

The genes are TRBV27 and TRBJ2-7; possibly TRBD1 for D (5 bases). From germline, CDR1 is MNHEY and CDR2 SMNVEV (reference sequence). CDR3 length equals 15 residues. Deletions cut 5 bases from V and 4 bases from J, with 18 bases between. The CDR3 here is CASSPWGSSAYEQYF. CDR3 DNA sequence: TGTGCCAGCAGTCCTTGGGGCAGCTCCGCATACGAGCAGTACTTC.

The rearrangement joins TRBV29-1 to TRBJ2-1; TRBD2 matches 15 bases. In germline, CDR1 is SQVTM, CDR2 ANQGSEA. V lost 4 bases, J lost 5 bases, and 3 bases stayed unmatched. The CDR3 is made up of 15 amino acids. The CDR3 protein is CSVAGTSGGNNEQFF. The CDR3 DNA reads as TGCAGCGTTGCCGGGACTAGCGGGGGGAACAATGAGCAGTTCTTC.

This clonotype was seen more than once but under ten times. The gene calls are TRBV7-6 and TRBJ1-2; D unresolved. The CDR3 covers 14 residues. Germline lookup yields CDR1 SGHVS and CDR2 FNYEAQ. With 2 bases removed from V and 0 bases from J, the gap between germline ends came to 7 bases. The CDR3 reads CASSLFTANYGYTF. The CDR3 DNA reads TGTGCCAGCAGCTTATTTACGGCTAACTATGGCTACACCTTC.

This clonotype has more than one count but fewer than ten. The chain carries TRBV7-9 and TRBJ2-7; TRBD1 is a possible D gene (6 bases). This CDR3 is 16 amino acids long. Germline CDR1 SEHNR, CDR2 FQNEAQ (reference sequence). Trimming took off 4 bases at V and 3 bases at J, with 19 bases between the two ends. The CDR3 region has the DNA TGTGCCAGCAGCTCACCAACTTCGGGACACTTCTACGAGCAGTACTTC. Amino acids: CASSSPTSGHFYEQYF.

This chain links TRBV6-1 with TRBJ2-7; 7 positions agree with TRBD1. This CDR3 is built from 15 residues. The germline V gene has CDR1 MNHNS and CDR2 SASEGT. V shed 7 bases, J shed 3 bases, and the junction held 12 bases outside the gene matches. The CDR3 reads CASTLYGTALYEQYF. DNA of the CDR3: TGTGCCAGCACCCTTTACGGGACAGCCCTCTACGAGCAGTACTTC.

This clonotype was recorded once. This chain uses TRBV12-3 or TRBV12-4 with TRBJ2-2; D is possibly TRBD1 or TRBD2 (6 bases each). Trimming cost V 6 bases and J 2 bases, with 19 bases left between them. The CDR3 has 17 amino acids. The CDR3 region is CASSVYYLGGNTGELFF. Here the CDR3 DNA reads TGTGCCAGCAGCGTTTATTATCTGGGGGGCAACACCGGGGAGCTGTTTTTT.

The sample holds a few counts of this clonotype. The genes are TRBV5-1 and TRBJ2-1; a weak D match, TRBD1 (6 bases). CDR3 size: 13 residues. Germline values: CDR1 SGHRS, CDR2 YFSETQ. The V gene lost 5 bases and the J gene lost 4 bases, with 10 bases spanning the gap. The CDR3 reads CASRTGQYNEQFF. DNA of the CDR3: TGCGCCAGCAGAACAGGACAGTACAATGAGCAGTTCTTC. Together with reference TRBV5-1 and TRBJ2-1, the CDR3 gives the full variable domain: KAGVTQTPRYLIKTRGQQVTLSCSPISGHRSVSWYQQTPGQGLQFLFEYFSETQRNKGNFPGRFSGRQFSNSRSEMNVSTLELGDSALYLCASRTGQYNEQFFGPGTRLTVL.

There are a few counts of this clonotype. This chain connects TRBV18 to TRBJ2-2; 7 bases line up with TRBD1. The CDR3 has 16 residues. The junction had 5 bases not matched to a gene; V was cut back by 0 bases and J by 4 bases. The germline V gene encodes CDR1 KGHSH and CDR2 LQKENI. DNA for the CDR3: TGTGCCAGCTCACCACCTACAGGGGCGGTCACCGGGGAGCTGTTTTTT. Its protein is CASSPPTGAVTGELFF.

This clonotype was detected ten times or more. V and J are TRBV20-1 and TRBJ1-5, with D uncertain. V lost 6 bases to trimming and J lost 3 bases, with 15 bases between them. Germline CDR1 is DFQATT and CDR2 is SNEGSKA (reference sequence). CDR3 length equals 14 residues. The CDR3 bases are TGCAGTGCAACCTTGGGCAGCCTCAATCAGCCCCAGCATTTT. It yields the protein CSATLGSLNQPQHF.

This clonotype came up a few times. This chain links TRBV11-3 with TRBJ1-1, with D unclear. V lost 3 bases and J 11 bases, leaving 16 bases between the germline ends. From germline, CDR1 is SGHNT and CDR2 YENEEA. The CDR3 has 13 amino acids. In nucleotides, the CDR3 is TGTGCCAGCAGCTTTCATTCCGGAACTCGGGCTTTCTTT. Its translation is CASSFHSGTRAFF.

The sample holds many counts of this clonotype. The gene calls are TRBV4-3 and TRBJ1-2; D remains ambiguous. The CDR3 is made up of 15 amino acids. V was trimmed by 4 bases and J by 0 bases, leaving 12 bases between them. CDR1 and CDR2 (germline): LGHNA, YSLEER. The chain's CDR3 is CASSRAVTSNYGYTF. In DNA form, the CDR3 reads TGCGCCAGCAGCCGCGCGGTGACATCTAACTATGGCTACACCTTC.

A few counts support this clonotype. The CDR3 nucleotides are TGCAGCGATCAACCCCCCGGGACAGGGGGCTACGAGCAGTACTTC. It encodes CSDQPPGTGGYEQYF. J is TRBJ2-7 and V is TRBV29-1; 11 bases line up with TRBD1. Germline lookup yields CDR1 SQVTM and CDR2 ANQGSEA. CDR3 length equals 15 residues. With V trimmed by 7 bases and J by 3 bases, 11 bases remained unmatched.

This clonotype appeared a few times. The V and J genes are TRBV20-1 and TRBJ1-2; D is perhaps TRBD1 (6 bases). The CDR3 has 15 amino acids. Trimming stripped 5 bases from V and 3 bases from J, with 19 bases between. The germline CDR1 and CDR2 sequences are DFQATT and SNEGSKA (reference sequence). This CDR3 is CSAGGWQGRDYGYTF. The CDR3 region has the DNA TGCAGTGCTGGAGGGTGGCAGGGGCGCGACTATGGCTACACCTTC.

This clonotype has a handful of counts. The chain couples TRBV7-2 to TRBJ2-1; the D gene is possibly TRBD1 (5 bases). The CDR3 totals 14 residues. The ends were cut back, 0 bases at V and 6 bases at J, with 9 bases in the middle. Looked up from germline, CDR1 is SGHTA and CDR2 is FQGNSA. The CDR3 region has the DNA TGTGCCAGCAGCTTAGCAGGGGCCAGCAATGAGCAGTTCTTC. It is translated as CASSLAGASNEQFF.

The chain links TRBV29-1 to TRBJ1-1, with D perhaps TRBD1 (5 bases). Germline CDR1 and CDR2: SQVTM and ANQGSEA. The CDR3 contains 12 residues. V was shortened by 3 bases and J by 5 bases, with 10 bases between the two germline ends. CDR3 residues: CSVEPGRTEAFF. CDR3 nucleotide sequence: TGCAGCGTTGAGCCAGGGAGAACTGAAGCTTTCTTT. The full variable domain, its missing parts supplied by reference TRBV29-1 and TRBJ1-1, is SAVISQKPSRDICQRGTSLTIQCQVDSQVTMMFWYRQQPGQSLTLIATANQGSEATYESGFVIDKFPISRPNLTFSTLTVSNMSPEDSSIYLCSVEPGRTEAFFGQGTRLTVV.

This clonotype showed up just a few times. The chain links TRBV19 to TRBJ1-5; D remains unclear. The V end was cut by 1 base, the J end by 3 bases, with 10 bases between. The V gene's germline CDR1 is LNHDA and CDR2 SQIVND (reference sequence). The CDR3 consists of 15 residues. CDR3: CASSIGQFFNQPQHF. The CDR3 nucleotides are TGTGCCAGTAGTATAGGGCAGTTTTTCAATCAGCCCCAGCATTTT. The entire variable domain, with the rest obtained from reference TRBV19 and TRBJ1-5, is as follows: DGGITQSPKYLFRKEGQNVTLSCEQNLNHDAMYWYRQDPGQGLRLIYYSQIVNDFQKGDIAEGYSVSREKKESFPLTVTSAQKNPTAFYLCASSIGQFFNQPQHFGDGTRLSIL.

The CDR3 loop reads CAWSERTGVFSGANVLTF. For the CDR3, the DNA is TGTGCCTGGAGCGAGCGGACAGGAGTCTTCTCTGGGGCCAACGTCCTGACTTTC. The chain links TRBV30 to TRBJ2-6; 7 nucleotides line up with TRBD1. With 3 bases clipped from V and 0 bases from J, the junction kept 11 bases outside the gene matches. CDR1 is GTSNPN and CDR2 is SVGIG in the germline V gene (reference sequence). CDR3 size: 18 residues.

The chain employs TRBV9 and TRBJ2-7; D not resolved. V gave up 3 bases and J gave up 3 bases, with 13 bases separating them. Germline CDR1 SGDLS, CDR2 YYNGEE. This CDR3 spans 14 amino acids. The CDR3 spells CASSADPGFYEQYF. CDR3 in DNA: TGTGCCAGCAGCGCAGATCCAGGTTTCTACGAGCAGTACTTC.